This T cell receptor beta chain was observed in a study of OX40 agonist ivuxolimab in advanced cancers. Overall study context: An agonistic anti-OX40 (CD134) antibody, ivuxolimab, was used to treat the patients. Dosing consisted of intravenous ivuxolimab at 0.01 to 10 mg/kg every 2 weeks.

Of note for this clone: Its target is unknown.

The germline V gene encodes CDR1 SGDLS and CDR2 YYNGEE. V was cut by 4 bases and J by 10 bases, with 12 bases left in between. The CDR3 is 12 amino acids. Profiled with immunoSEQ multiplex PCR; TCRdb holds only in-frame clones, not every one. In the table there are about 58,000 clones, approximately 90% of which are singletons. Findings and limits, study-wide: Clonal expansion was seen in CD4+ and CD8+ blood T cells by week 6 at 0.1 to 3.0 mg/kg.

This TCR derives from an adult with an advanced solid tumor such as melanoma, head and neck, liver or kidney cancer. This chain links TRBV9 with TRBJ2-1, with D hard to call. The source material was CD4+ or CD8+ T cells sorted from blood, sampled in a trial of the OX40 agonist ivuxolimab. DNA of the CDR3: TGTGCCAGCAGCACGCGAGAGAGGGAGCAGTTCTTC. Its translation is CASSTREREQFF. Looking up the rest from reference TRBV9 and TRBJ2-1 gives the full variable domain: DSGVTQTPKHLITATGQRVTLRCSPRSGDLSVYWYQQSLDQGLQFLIQYYNGEERAKGNILERFSAQQFPDLHSELNLSSLELGDSALYFCASSTREREQFFGPGTRLTVL.